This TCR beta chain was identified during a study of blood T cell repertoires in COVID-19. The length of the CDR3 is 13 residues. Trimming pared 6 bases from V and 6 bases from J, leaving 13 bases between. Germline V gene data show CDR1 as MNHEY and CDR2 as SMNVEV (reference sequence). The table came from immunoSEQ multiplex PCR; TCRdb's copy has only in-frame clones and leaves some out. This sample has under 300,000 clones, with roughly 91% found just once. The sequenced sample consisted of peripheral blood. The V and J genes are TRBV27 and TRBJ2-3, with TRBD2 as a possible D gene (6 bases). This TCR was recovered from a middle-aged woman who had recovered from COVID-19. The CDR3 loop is CASRVRAGDTQYF. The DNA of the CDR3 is TGTGCCAGCAGGGTCAGGGCGGGGGATACGCAGTATTTT.